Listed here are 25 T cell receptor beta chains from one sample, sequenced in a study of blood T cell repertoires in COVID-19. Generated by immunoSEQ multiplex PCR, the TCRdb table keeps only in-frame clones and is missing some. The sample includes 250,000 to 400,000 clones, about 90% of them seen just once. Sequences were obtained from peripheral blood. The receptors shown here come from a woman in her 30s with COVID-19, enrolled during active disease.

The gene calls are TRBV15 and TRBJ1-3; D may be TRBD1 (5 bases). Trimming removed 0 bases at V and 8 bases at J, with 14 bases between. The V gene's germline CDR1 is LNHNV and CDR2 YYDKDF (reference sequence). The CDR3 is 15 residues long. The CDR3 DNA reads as TGTGCCACCAGCAGAGATGATGGGGGGAGTCACACCATATATTTT. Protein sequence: CATSRDDGGSHTIYF.

The chain's CDR3 is CASSLYAGNTEAFF. The DNA of the CDR3 is TGTGCCAGCAGCTTATACGCGGGGAACACTGAAGCTTTCTTT. The chain employs TRBV7-9 and TRBJ1-1; D remains ambiguous. Germline values: CDR1 SEHNR, CDR2 FQNEAQ (reference sequence). This CDR3 is built from 14 residues. V shed 2 bases and J shed 1 base, with 8 bases lying between them.

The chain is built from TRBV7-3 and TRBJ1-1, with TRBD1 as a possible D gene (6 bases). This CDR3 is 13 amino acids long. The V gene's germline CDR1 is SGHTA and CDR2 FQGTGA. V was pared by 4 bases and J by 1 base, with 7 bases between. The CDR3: CASSWGQNTEAFF. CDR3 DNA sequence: TGTGCCAGCAGCTGGGGACAGAACACTGAAGCTTTCTTT.

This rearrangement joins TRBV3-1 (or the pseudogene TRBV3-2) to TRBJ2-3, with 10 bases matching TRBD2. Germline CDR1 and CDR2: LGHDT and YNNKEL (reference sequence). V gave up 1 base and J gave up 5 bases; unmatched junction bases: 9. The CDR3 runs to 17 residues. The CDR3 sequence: CASSQVGLAGVGDTQYF. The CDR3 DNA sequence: TGTGCCAGCAGCCAAGTTGGGCTAGCGGGAGTAGGAGATACGCAGTATTTT.

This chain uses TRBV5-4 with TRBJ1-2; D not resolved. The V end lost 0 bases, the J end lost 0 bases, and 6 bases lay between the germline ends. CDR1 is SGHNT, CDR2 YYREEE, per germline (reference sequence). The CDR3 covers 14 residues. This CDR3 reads CASSLDRSNYGYTF. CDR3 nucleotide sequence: TGTGCCAGCAGCTTGGACAGATCTAACTATGGCTACACCTTC.

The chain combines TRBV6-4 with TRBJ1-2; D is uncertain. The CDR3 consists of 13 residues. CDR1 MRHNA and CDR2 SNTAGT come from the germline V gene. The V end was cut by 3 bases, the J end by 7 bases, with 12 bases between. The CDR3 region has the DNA TGTGCCAGCAGTGAGTGGCCTGAGGCTGGCTACACCTTC. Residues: CASSEWPEAGYTF.

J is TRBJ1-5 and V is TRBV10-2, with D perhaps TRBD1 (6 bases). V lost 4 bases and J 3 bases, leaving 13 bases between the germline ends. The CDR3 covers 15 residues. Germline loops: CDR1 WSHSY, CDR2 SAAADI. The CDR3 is CASSVTGEINQPQHF. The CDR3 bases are TGCGCCAGCAGTGTGACAGGTGAAATCAATCAGCCCCAGCATTTT.

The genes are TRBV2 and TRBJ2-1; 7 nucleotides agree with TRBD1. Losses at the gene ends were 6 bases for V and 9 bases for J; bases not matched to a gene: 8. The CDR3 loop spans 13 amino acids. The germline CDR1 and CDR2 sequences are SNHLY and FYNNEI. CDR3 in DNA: TGTGCCAGCAGGCCCGACAGGGAAGGTGAGCAGTTCTTC. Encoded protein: CASRPDREGEQFF.

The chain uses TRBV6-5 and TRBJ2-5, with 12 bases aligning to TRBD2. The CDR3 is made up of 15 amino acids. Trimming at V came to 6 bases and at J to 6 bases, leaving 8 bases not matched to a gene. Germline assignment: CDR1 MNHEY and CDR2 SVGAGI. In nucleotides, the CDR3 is TGTGCCAGCAGGCCGACTAGCGGGAGTCAAAAGACCCAGTACTTC. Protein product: CASRPTSGSQKTQYF.

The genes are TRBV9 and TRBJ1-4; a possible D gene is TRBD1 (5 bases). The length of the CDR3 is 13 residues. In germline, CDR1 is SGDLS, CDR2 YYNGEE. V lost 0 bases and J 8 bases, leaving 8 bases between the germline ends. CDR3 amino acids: CASSVGEGEKLFF. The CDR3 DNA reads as TGTGCCAGCAGCGTAGGGGAGGGGGAAAAACTGTTTTTT.

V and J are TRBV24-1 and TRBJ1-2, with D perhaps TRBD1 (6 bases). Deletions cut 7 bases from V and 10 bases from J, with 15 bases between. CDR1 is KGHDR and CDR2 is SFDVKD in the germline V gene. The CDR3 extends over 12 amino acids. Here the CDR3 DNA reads TGTGCCACCAGGGGGGCAGGGTCGACCTACACCTTC. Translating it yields CATRGAGSTYTF.

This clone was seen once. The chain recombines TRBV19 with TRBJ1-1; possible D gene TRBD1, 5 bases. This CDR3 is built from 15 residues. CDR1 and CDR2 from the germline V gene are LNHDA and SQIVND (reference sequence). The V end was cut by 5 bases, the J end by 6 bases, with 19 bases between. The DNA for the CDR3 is TGTGCCAGTAGTCTCCTCATGGGGAGGGGACCTGAAGCTTTCTTT. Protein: CASSLLMGRGPEAFF.

For the CDR3, the DNA is TGTGCCAGCAGCTTAGCAGGTTACAGGGAGATCGGAACGAACTATGGCTACACCTTC. Encoded protein: CASSLAGYREIGTNYGYTF. The gene calls are TRBV7-9 and TRBJ1-2; possible D gene TRBD1, 6 bases. The germline V gene has CDR1 SEHNR and CDR2 FQNEAQ (reference sequence). The ends were cut back, 0 bases at V and 2 bases at J, with 22 bases in the middle. There are 19 residues in the CDR3.

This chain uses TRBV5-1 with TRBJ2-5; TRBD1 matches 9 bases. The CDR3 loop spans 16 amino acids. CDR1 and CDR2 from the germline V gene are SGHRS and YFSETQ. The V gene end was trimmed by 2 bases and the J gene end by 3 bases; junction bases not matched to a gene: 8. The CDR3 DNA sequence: TGCGCCAGCAGCTTCCGGCCTACAGGGGGCGAAGAGACCCAGTACTTC. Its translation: CASSFRPTGGEETQYF.

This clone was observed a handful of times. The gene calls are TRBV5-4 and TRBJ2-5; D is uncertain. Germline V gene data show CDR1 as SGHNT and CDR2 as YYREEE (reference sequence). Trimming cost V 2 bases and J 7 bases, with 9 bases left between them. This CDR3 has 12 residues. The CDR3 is CASSFLTGTQYF. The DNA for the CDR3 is TGTGCCAGCAGCTTTTTGACGGGGACCCAGTACTTC.

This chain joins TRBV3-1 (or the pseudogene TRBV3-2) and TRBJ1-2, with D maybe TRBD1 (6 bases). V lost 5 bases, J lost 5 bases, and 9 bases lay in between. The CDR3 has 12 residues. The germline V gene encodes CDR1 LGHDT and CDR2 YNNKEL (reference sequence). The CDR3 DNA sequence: TGTGCCAGCAGCTTCCAGGGGTATGGCTACACCTTC. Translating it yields CASSFQGYGYTF.

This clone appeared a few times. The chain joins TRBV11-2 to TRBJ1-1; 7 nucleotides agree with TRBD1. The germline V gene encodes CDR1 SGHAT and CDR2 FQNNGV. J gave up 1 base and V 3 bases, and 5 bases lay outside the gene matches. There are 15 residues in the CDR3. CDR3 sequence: CASSFRQGQNTEAFF. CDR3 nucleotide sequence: TGTGCCAGCAGCTTTCGACAGGGCCAGAACACTGAAGCTTTCTTT.

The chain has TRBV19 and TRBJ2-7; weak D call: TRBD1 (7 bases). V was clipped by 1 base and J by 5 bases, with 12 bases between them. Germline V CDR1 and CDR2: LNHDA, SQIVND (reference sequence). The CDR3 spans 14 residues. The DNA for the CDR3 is TGTGCCAGTAGTATAGTGGAGGGGGCGAACGAGCAGTACTTC. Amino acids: CASSIVEGANEQYF.

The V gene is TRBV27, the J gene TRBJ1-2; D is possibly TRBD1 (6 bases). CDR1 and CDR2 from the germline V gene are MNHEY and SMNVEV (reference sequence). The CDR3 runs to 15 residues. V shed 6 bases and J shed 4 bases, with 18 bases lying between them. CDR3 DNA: TGTGCCAGCAGCATTTATAGGGGGGGCGGCTATGGCTACACCTTC. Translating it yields CASSIYRGGGYGYTF.

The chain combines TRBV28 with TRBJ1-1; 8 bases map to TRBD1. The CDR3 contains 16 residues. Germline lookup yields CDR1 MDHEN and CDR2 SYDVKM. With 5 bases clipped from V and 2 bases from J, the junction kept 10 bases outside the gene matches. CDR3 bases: TGTGCCAGCAGTGTTATCAGGGGGCGTAAAAACACTGAAGCTTTCTTT. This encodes CASSVIRGRKNTEAFF.

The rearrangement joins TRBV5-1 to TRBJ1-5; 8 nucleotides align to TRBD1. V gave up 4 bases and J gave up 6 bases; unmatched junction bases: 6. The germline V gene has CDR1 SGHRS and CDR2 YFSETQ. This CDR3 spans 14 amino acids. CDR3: CASSAAGGGQPQHF. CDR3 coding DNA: TGCGCCAGCAGCGCCGCAGGGGGCGGTCAGCCCCAGCATTTT. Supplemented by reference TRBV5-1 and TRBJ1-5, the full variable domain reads KAGVTQTPRYLIKTRGQQVTLSCSPISGHRSVSWYQQTPGQGLQFLFEYFSETQRNKGNFPGRFSGRQFSNSRSEMNVSTLELGDSALYLCASSAAGGGQPQHFGDGTRLSIL.

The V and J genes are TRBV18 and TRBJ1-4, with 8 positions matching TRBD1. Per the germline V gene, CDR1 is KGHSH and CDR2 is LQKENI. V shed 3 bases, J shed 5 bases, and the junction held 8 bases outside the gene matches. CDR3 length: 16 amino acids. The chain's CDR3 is CASSPSLTGGNEKLFF. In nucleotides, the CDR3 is TGTGCCAGCTCACCGTCCCTCACAGGGGGAAATGAAAAACTGTTTTTT.

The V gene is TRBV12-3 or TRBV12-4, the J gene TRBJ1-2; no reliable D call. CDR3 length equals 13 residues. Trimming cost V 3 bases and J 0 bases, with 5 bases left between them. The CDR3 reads CASSLTTNYGYTF. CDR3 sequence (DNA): TGTGCCAGCAGTTTGACTACTAACTATGGCTACACCTTC.

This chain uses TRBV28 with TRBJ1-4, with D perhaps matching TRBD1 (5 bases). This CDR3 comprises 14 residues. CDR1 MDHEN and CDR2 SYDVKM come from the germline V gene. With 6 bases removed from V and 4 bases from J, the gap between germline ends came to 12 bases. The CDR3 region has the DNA TGTGCCAGCAGAACGCAGGGTAATAATGAAAAACTGTTTTTT. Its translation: CASRTQGNNEKLFF.

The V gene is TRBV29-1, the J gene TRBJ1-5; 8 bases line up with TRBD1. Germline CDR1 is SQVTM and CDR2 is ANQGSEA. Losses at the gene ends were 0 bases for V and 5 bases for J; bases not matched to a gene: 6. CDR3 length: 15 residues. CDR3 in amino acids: CSVEDRNRGYQPQHF. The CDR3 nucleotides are TGCAGCGTTGAAGATCGGAACAGGGGGTATCAGCCCCAGCATTTT.